What follows are 23 T cell receptor beta chains derived from one specimen sequenced in a study of radiation and T cells in renal cell carcinoma. The assay was immunoSEQ multiplex PCR, and TCRdb's table has in-frame clones only and misses some. This sample has about 49,000 clones; 80% occur once, and the top ten carry around 29%. Indicated time point: blood 2 weeks post-SBRT. Indicated treatment: 15 Gy SBRT to primary tumor, nephrectomy 4 weeks later. Specimen: blood, collected from a patient whose treatment included radiotherapy and nephrectomy. These receptors were obtained from a woman in her 70s with renal cell carcinoma.

This clone has only a few counts. V gene TRBV10-3 combines with J gene TRBJ1-5, with D perhaps matching TRBD1 (5 bases). The CDR3 totals 13 residues. Germline CDR1 ENHRY, CDR2 SYGVKD. Between the trimmed V and J ends, which lost 6 bases and 3 bases, there was a span of 9 bases. The CDR3 DNA sequence: TGTGCCATCAGACCGACAGACAATCAGCCCCAGCATTTT. Residues: CAIRPTDNQPQHF.

CDR3 coding DNA: TGTGCCAGCAGACGAGCAGGGGAGACCTACGAGCAGTACTTC. This translates into CASRRAGETYEQYF. The chain recombines TRBV27 with TRBJ2-7, with D possibly matching TRBD1 (6 bases). The CDR3 runs 14 residues. Germline CDR1 and CDR2: MNHEY and SMNVEV (reference sequence). The germline V and J ends were trimmed by 6 bases and 2 bases, with 14 bases remaining between them.

J is TRBJ1-3 and V is TRBV19; TRBD1 matches at 7 bases. CDR1 is LNHDA, CDR2 SQIVND, per germline (reference sequence). This CDR3 spans 13 amino acids. Trimming removed 9 bases from V and 2 bases from J; junction bases left unmatched: 4. The CDR3 DNA reads as TGTGCCAGCGGGACAGCGGCTGGAAACACCATATATTTT. This translates into CASGTAAGNTIYF.

This clone has only a few counts. J is TRBJ2-5 and V is TRBV18, with 8 bases matching TRBD1. Trimming cost V 6 bases and J 3 bases; bases outside gene matches: 9. The CDR3 has 15 amino acids. CDR1 is KGHSH and CDR2 is LQKENI in the germline V gene. CDR3 region: CASSTRQGAEETQYF. The CDR3 DNA follows: TGTGCCAGCTCGACTCGTCAGGGGGCGGAAGAGACCCAGTACTTC.

The chain links TRBV6-5 to TRBJ2-7; the match to TRBD2 covers 9 bases. Germline-derived CDR1 and CDR2 are MNHEY and SVGAGI. The CDR3 consists of 14 residues. Trimming removed 6 bases from V and 5 bases from J; junction bases left unmatched: 8. The CDR3 DNA reads TGTGCCAGCAGATCGGGACTAGCAACCCACGAGCAGTACTTC. Residues: CASRSGLATHEQYF.

Concerning this clone: Different DNA sequences within this sample yield the same CDR3. J is TRBJ2-5 and V is TRBV5-1; maybe TRBD1 (8 bases). CDR1 is SGHRS, CDR2 YFSETQ, per germline. This CDR3 is built from 17 residues. V was clipped by 0 bases and J by 2 bases, with 17 bases between them. For the CDR3, the DNA is TGCGCCAGCAGCTTGGCCTATACAGGGGGGGGGCAAGAGACCCAGTACTTC. This encodes CASSLAYTGGGQETQYF.

The chain uses TRBV29-1 and TRBJ2-5; unclear D gene. V was shortened by 2 bases and J by 5 bases, with 6 bases between the two germline ends. The CDR3 loop spans 11 amino acids. Germline V gene data show CDR1 as SQVTM and CDR2 as ANQGSEA. CDR3 protein: CSVEIFETQYF. CDR3 nucleotides: TGCAGCGTTGAAATTTTCGAGACCCAGTACTTC.

The rearrangement links TRBV7-9 to TRBJ1-1; D uncertain. The CDR3 has 12 residues. Trimming took off 10 bases at V and 0 bases at J, with 9 bases between the two ends. Germline CDR1 reads SEHNR; CDR2 reads FQNEAQ (reference sequence). In DNA form, the CDR3 reads TGTGCCACAGTTGGAATGAACACTGAAGCTTTCTTT. It codes for CATVGMNTEAFF. Full variable domain (outside the CDR3, taken from reference TRBV7-9 and TRBJ1-1): DTGVSQNPRHKITKRGQNVTFRCDPISEHNRLYWYRQTLGQGPEFLTYFQNEAQLEKSRLLSDRFSAERPKGSFSTLEIQRTEQGDSAMYLCATVGMNTEAFFGQGTRLTVV.

The V call is TRBV5-4, the J call TRBJ2-7; 8 positions agree with TRBD2. In germline, CDR1 is SGHNT, CDR2 YYREEE (reference sequence). The CDR3 is 16 residues long. J was trimmed by 0 bases and V by 4 bases; bases with no gene match: 9. The CDR3 reads CASSPTGLESSYEQYF. CDR3 in DNA: TGTGCCAGCAGCCCGACGGGACTAGAGAGCTCCTACGAGCAGTACTTC.

This chain joins TRBV19 and TRBJ1-6, with 12 bases that match TRBD1. CDR1 LNHDA and CDR2 SQIVND come from the germline V gene (reference sequence). Trimming removed 1 base from V and 7 bases from J; junction bases left unmatched: 5. The CDR3 contains 17 residues. In DNA, the CDR3 is TGTGCCAGTAGTATAGCGGGACAGGGGGCGCGGAATTCACCCCTCCACTTT. It codes for CASSIAGQGARNSPLHF.

The chain is built from TRBV2 and TRBJ2-7; TRBD2 aligns across 10 bases. J lost 7 bases, V lost 7 bases, and 10 bases had no gene match. Germline V gives CDR1 SNHLY, CDR2 FYNNEI. CDR3 length: 14 residues. CDR3 protein: CASTRTSGTREQYF. In DNA, the CDR3 is TGTGCCAGCACCAGGACTAGCGGCACTCGGGAGCAGTACTTC.

Regarding this clone: This specimen includes other DNA sequences encoding the same CDR3. V and J are TRBV5-1 and TRBJ2-3, with a possible D match to TRBD1 (6 bases). Germline CDR1 SGHRS, CDR2 YFSETQ. The CDR3 loop spans 14 amino acids. V was cut by 4 bases and J by 2 bases, with 11 bases left in between. Here the CDR3 reads CASSPYRATDTQYF. CDR3 nucleotides: TGCGCCAGCAGCCCCTACAGGGCCACAGATACGCAGTATTTT.

In its sample, this clone was seen once. The rearrangement links TRBV6-1 to TRBJ2-2; the match to TRBD1 covers 12 bases. The CDR3 has 19 amino acids. The J segment lost 3 bases and the V segment lost 3 bases, leaving 11 bases of the junction unmatched. Germline CDR1 MNHNS, CDR2 SASEGT. The CDR3 here is CASSDGRDRGRRDTGELFF. The CDR3 DNA follows: TGTGCCAGCAGTGATGGGAGGGACAGGGGGCGAAGGGACACCGGGGAGCTGTTTTTT.

CDR3 DNA sequence: TGTGCCAGCAGTTTTACCCTCACAGGGCTGCTAAATGAGCAGTTCTTC. This codes for CASSFTLTGLLNEQFF. This chain links TRBV6-5 with TRBJ2-1; TRBD1 is a possible D gene (6 bases). Trimming cost V 4 bases and J 7 bases, with 20 bases left between them. The germline V gene has CDR1 MNHEY and CDR2 SVGAGI. The length of the CDR3 is 16 residues.

This chain links TRBV29-1 with TRBJ2-2, with D uncertain. Germline-derived CDR1 and CDR2 are SQVTM and ANQGSEA. V was pared by 2 bases and J by 3 bases, with 7 bases between. This CDR3 is 13 amino acids long. In DNA, the CDR3 is TGCAGCGTTGAAAAACAGTACACCGGGGAGCTGTTTTTT. This codes for CSVEKQYTGELFF.

This chain uses TRBV5-8 with TRBJ2-3; TRBD2 matches at 9 bases. Trimming took 3 bases from V and 4 from J; bases not matched to a gene: 9. In germline, CDR1 is SGHTS, CDR2 YDEGEE. The CDR3 runs to 16 residues. The CDR3 sequence: CASSWGSGRGADTQYF. DNA of the CDR3: TGTGCCAGCAGCTGGGGTAGCGGGAGAGGCGCAGATACGCAGTATTTT. The full variable domain, completed using reference TRBV5-8 and TRBJ2-3, is EAGVTQSPTHLIKTRGQQATLRCSPISGHTSVYWYQQALGLGLQFLLWYDEGEERNRGNFPPRFSGRQFPNYSSELNVNALELEDSALYLCASSWGSGRGADTQYFGPGTRLTVL.

The chain recombines TRBV4-3 with TRBJ2-2, with D perhaps matching TRBD1 or TRBD2 (5 bases each). The CDR3 covers 17 residues. Trimming pared 0 bases from V and 1 base from J, leaving 12 bases between. Germline V gives CDR1 LGHNA, CDR2 YSLEER. This CDR3 is CASSQDIGGQNTGELFF. CDR3 sequence (DNA): TGCGCCAGCAGCCAAGATATTGGAGGACAGAACACCGGGGAGCTGTTTTTT.

The V gene is TRBV5-1, the J gene TRBJ2-5, with D tentatively TRBD2 (5 bases). Trimming left V 2 bases short and J 3 bases short, with 11 bases between. CDR3 length: 14 residues. CDR1 SGHRS and CDR2 YFSETQ come from the germline V gene. CDR3: CASSLGSGEETQYF. The CDR3 nucleotides are TGCGCCAGCAGCTTAGGAAGCGGAGAAGAGACCCAGTACTTC.

The genes are TRBV11-2 and TRBJ2-1; D is undetermined. Trimming took 3 bases from V and 6 from J, leaving 9 bases between them. This CDR3 comprises 13 residues. CDR1 and CDR2 (germline): SGHAT, FQNNGV. The CDR3: CASSLRLSNEQFF. DNA for the CDR3: TGTGCCAGCAGCTTGCGCCTGTCCAATGAGCAGTTCTTC.

CDR3 coding DNA: TGTGCCAGTAACAACCGGGGAAGGGGTGGCTACACCTTC. Its protein is CASNNRGRGGYTF. This sequence joins TRBV2 and TRBJ1-2; weak D call: TRBD1 (5 bases). The V gene's germline CDR1 is SNHLY and CDR2 FYNNEI. The CDR3 runs 13 residues. The V and J ends lost 9 bases and 7 bases respectively, with 18 bases between them. Using reference TRBV2 and TRBJ1-2 for the parts outside the CDR3, the full variable domain is EPEVTQTPSHQVTQMGQEVILRCVPISNHLYFYWYRQILGQKVEFLVSFYNNEISEKSEIFDDQFSVERPDGSNFTLKIRSTKLEDSAMYFCASNNRGRGGYTFGSGTRLTVV.

The CDR3 loop reads CASSDGTGTYGYTF. For the CDR3, the DNA is TGTGCCAGCAGCGATGGGACGGGGACGTATGGCTACACCTTC. This chain connects TRBV6-5 to TRBJ1-2; tentatively, D is TRBD1 (5 bases). Looked up from germline, CDR1 is MNHEY and CDR2 is SVGAGI. The CDR3 has 14 amino acids. V lost 6 bases and J lost 5, with 16 bases in between.

V is TRBV25-1 and J is TRBJ2-7; 9 bases line up with TRBD2. CDR1 is MGHDK and CDR2 is SYGVNS in the germline V gene. The CDR3 has 14 amino acids. V shed 10 bases and J 4 bases; nucleotides not matched to a gene: 11. This CDR3 reads CATSPSGGKYEQYF. The CDR3 nucleotides are TGTGCCACCTCCCCGAGCGGGGGGAAGTACGAGCAGTACTTC.

This chain uses TRBV5-6 with TRBJ2-1; 12 bases line up with TRBD2. The V gene's germline CDR1 is SGHDT and CDR2 YYEEEE. The CDR3 runs to 16 residues. Trimming cost V 4 bases and J 6 bases; bases outside gene matches: 8. The CDR3 DNA is TGTGCCAGCAGCGTGTACGGACTAGCGGGGCTCAATGAGCAGTTCTTC. Translation gives CASSVYGLAGLNEQFF.